A selection of T cell receptor beta chains follows, all from one sample in a study of post-analysis software for immune sequencing data. From the PCR reads, TCRdb called clonotypes with MiXCR, one entry per CDR3 protein. Of hundreds of thousands of distinct CDR3 sequences in the sample, around 40% were seen once. Sequencing was done on a sample of blood. The receptors come from a girl aged 10 to 17 with multiple sclerosis. Both conserved end residues are part of each CDR3. A D gene is named only where the DNA matches it firmly. Only part of the rows carry a size: once, few, many, or a class if the clone is expanded.

j_gene,d_gene,v_gene,abundance,CDR3aa,CDR3nt
TRBJ1-6,NA,TRBV20-1,NA,CSAAREGPGSPLHF,TGCAGTGCTGCTAGGGAAGGTCCGGGTTCACCCCTCCACTTT
TRBJ2-1,TRBD2,TRBV4-1,NA,CASSQGLAGGRSSYNEQFF,TGCGCCAGCAGCCAAGGGCTAGCGGGGGGGCGAAGCTCCTACAATGAGCAGTTCTTC
TRBJ2-7,TRBD1,TRBV29-1,once,CSVGGDRAYEQYF,TGCAGCGTGGGGGGGGACAGGGCCTACGAGCAGTACTTC
TRBJ2-7,TRBD1,TRBV6-4,NA,CASPRTGDEQYF,TGTGCCAGCCCTCGGACAGGCGACGAGCAGTACTTC
TRBJ1-2,NA,TRBV9,NA,CASSGGQINGYTF,TGTGCCAGCAGCGGCGGGCAGATTAACGGCTACACCTTC
TRBJ2-3,NA,TRBV29-1,NA,CSAGTYTDTQYF,TGCAGCGCCGGGACATACACAGATACGCAGTATTTT
TRBJ2-4,TRBD2,TRBV11-3,few,CASSLTSGLAKNIQYF,TGTGCCAGCAGCCTCACTAGCGGTTTAGCCAAAAACATTCAGTACTTC
TRBJ1-2,NA,TRBV20-1,NA,CSARSGNYGYTF,TGCAGTGCTAGATCCGGGAACTATGGCTACACCTTC
TRBJ2-4,NA,TRBV5-1,NA,CASSKSGPLDIQYF,TGCGCCAGCAGCAAATCCGGGCCACTCGACATTCAGTACTTC
TRBJ2-7,TRBD1,TRBV27,few,CASSRQGVSYEQYF,TGTGCCAGCAGTAGACAGGGGGTTTCCTACGAGCAGTACTTC
TRBJ2-5,NA,TRBV5-1,NA,CASSLFRPYQETQYF,TGCGCCAGCAGCTTGTTTCGGCCGTACCAAGAGACCCAGTACTTC
TRBJ2-1,TRBD2,TRBV7-2,NA,CASSLKAGNFNEQFF,TGTGCCAGCAGCTTAAAAGCGGGAAACTTCAATGAGCAGTTCTTC
TRBJ2-5,TRBD2,TRBV5-1,NA,CASSLMSGGETQYF,TGCGCCAGCAGCTTGATGTCGGGAGGAGAGACCCAGTACTTC
TRBJ1-2,NA,TRBV29-1,NA,CSVVREGYGYTF,TGCAGCGTTGTTAGGGAGGGCTATGGCTACACCTTC
TRBJ2-3,NA,TRBV10-3,NA,CAISEPLKDTQYF,TGTGCCATCAGTGAGCCTCTAAAAGATACGCAGTATTTT
TRBJ2-4,NA,TRBV21-1,few,CASSKGVFAKNIQYF,TGTGCCAGCAGCAAAGGGGTTTTCGCCAAAAACATTCAGTACTTC
TRBJ1-2,NA,TRBV20-1,few,CSATGDVYGYTF,TGCAGTGCGACCGGGGACGTGTACGGCTACACCTTC
TRBJ2-1,NA,TRBV5-5,few,CASSLGISYNEQFF,TGTGCCAGCAGCTTGGGGATCTCCTACAATGAGCAGTTCTTC
TRBJ2-7,TRBD2,TRBV29-1,few,CSVEEGGLPYEQYF,TGCAGCGTTGAAGAGGGGGGACTACCCTACGAGCAGTACTTC